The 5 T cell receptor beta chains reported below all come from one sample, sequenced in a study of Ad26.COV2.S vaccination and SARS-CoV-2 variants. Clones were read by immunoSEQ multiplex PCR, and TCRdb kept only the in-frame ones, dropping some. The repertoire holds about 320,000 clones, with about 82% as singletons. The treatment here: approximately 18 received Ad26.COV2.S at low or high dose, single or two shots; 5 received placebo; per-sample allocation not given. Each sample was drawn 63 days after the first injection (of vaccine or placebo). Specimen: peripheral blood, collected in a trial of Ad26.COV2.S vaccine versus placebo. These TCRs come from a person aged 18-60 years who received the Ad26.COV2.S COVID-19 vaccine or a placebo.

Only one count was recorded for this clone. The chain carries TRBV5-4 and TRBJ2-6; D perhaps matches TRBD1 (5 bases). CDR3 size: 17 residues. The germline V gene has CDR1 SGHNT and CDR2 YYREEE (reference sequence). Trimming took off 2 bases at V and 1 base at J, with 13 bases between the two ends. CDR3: CASSFDLRGSGANVLTF. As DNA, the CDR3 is TGTGCCAGCAGCTTCGACTTAAGGGGTTCTGGGGCCAACGTCCTGACTTTC.

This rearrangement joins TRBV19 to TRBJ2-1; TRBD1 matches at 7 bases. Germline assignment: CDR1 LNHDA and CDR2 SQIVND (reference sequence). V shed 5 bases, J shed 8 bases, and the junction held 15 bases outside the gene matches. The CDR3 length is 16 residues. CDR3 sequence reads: CASSPLGTAVADEQFF. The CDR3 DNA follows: TGTGCCAGTAGTCCCCTAGGGACAGCAGTTGCGGATGAGCAGTTCTTC.

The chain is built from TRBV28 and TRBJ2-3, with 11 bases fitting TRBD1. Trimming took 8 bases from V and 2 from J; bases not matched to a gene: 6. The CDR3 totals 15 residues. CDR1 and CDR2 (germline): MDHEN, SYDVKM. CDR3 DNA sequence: TGTGCCAGCCGAGGGACAGGGGGTCCCACAGATACGCAGTATTTT. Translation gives CASRGTGGPTDTQYF.

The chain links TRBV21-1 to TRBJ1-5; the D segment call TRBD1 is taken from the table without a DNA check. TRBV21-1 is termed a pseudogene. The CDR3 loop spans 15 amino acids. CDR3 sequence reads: CASSKGHRYNQPQHF. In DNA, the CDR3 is TGTGCCAGCAGCAAAGGACACAGATACAATCAGCCCCAGCATTTT.

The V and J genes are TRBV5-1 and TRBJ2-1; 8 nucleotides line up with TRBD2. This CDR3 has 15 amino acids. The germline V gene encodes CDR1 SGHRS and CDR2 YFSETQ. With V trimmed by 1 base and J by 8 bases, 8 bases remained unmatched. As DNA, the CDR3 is TGCGCCAGCAGCTTGCCTCGGGGGGGCAGATATGAGCAGTTCTTC. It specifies CASSLPRGGRYEQFF.